The T cell receptor beta chain under discussion was sequenced for a study of regulatory T cells in long-lasting Graves disease. Germline V CDR1 and CDR2: SGHAT, FQNNGV. V was pared by 4 bases and J by 6 bases, with 16 bases between. This CDR3 region has 14 residues. The time point was: persistent/refractory GD, antithyroid drugs over 5 years with positive TRAb. After RNA was extracted from PBMCs, the TCR library was made from it. HTBI primers from iRepertoire and Arm-PCR of CDR3 regions yielded the TCR beta libraries. TCRdb used MiXCR to reprocess the multiplex PCR reads, holding one entry per CDR3 protein. Of hundreds of thousands of distinct CDR3 sequences detected, less than 25% appear once; the ten largest clones hold approximately 8%. This clonotype was seen repeatedly, ten times or more.

Sample: peripheral blood mononuclear cells (PBMCs), taken when the disease was refractory, from a patient treated with antithyroid drugs. The TCR comes from a female donor with Graves disease. The J gene is TRBJ2-7, the V gene TRBV11-2; D unclear. CDR3 coding DNA: TGTGCCAGCAGCTCGACTCCTAGTTCCGCCGAGCAGTACTTC. Amino acid sequence: CASSSTPSSAEQYF.